This T cell receptor (beta chain) was profiled in a study of blood T cells in healthy people across ages. Study-level results: Long-lived donors carried more naive CD4+ cells and greater diversity than aged donors. Percentage of naive T cells showed a strong correlation with TCR beta diversity.

A second roughly 7 to 11 cycle PCR used barcoded and J-beta primers. A 12-random-nucleotide template-switch adaptor tagged each cDNA molecule. MiXCR, run by TCRdb on the 5' RACE reads, gives a single entry per CDR3 protein. The repertoire consists of about 670,000 distinct CDR3 sequences, with approximately 40% occurring once and the leading ten covering about 30%. Germline V CDR1 and CDR2: MNHEY, SMNVEV (reference sequence). The germline V and J ends were trimmed by 2 bases and 3 bases, with 17 bases remaining between them. There are 17 residues in the CDR3. In the case of this clonotype: Its antigen is undetermined.

Material for sequencing was blood. This chain links TRBV27 with TRBJ1-3; D might be TRBD1 (5 bases). The receptor was derived from a man older than 75 in good health. The DNA for the CDR3 is TGTGCCAGCAGTTTAGAGGGGATCGGGGCGAATGGAAACACCATATATTTT. Its protein product is CASSLEGIGANGNTIYF.